A selection of T cell receptor beta chains follows, all from one sample in a study of OX40 agonist ivuxolimab in advanced cancers. TCRdb's copy holds only in-frame clones and misses some; the assay was immunoSEQ multiplex PCR. Of over 50,000 clones listed, 70% to 90% are singletons. The sequencing used CD4+ or CD8+ T cells sorted from blood, collected in a trial of the OX40 agonist ivuxolimab. The receptor set was obtained from an adult with an advanced solid tumor such as melanoma, head and neck, liver or kidney cancer. CDR3s include the opening cysteine and the closing phenylalanine or tryptophan. A D gene is named only where the DNA matches it firmly. A clone size is listed for some rows: how often the clone was seen (once, few, many), or a class if it is expanded.

>TRBV15|TRBJ1-1|-|-
TGTGCCACCAGCCCAGGGTACATTTGGACTGAAGCTTTCTTT
CATSPGYIWTEAFF
>TRBV11-3|TRBJ2-2|-|-
TGTGCCAGCAGCCTCAGGGAAACCGGGGAGCTGTTTTTT
CASSLRETGELFF
>TRBV6-1|TRBJ2-1|-|few
TGTGCCAGCAGTCTTCAGCGGCAGACGAACAATGAGCAGTTCTTC
CASSLQRQTNNEQFF
>TRBV7-2|TRBJ1-1|-|-
TGTGCCAGCAGGCGGACGCAGTCGGGAACTGAAGCTTTCTTT
CASRRTQSGTEAFF
>TRBV7-8|TRBJ1-1|-|-
TGTGCCAGCAGTCCCTTACTGAACACTGAAGCTTTCTTT
CASSPLLNTEAFF
>TRBV7-9|TRBJ1-2|TRBD1|-
TGTGCCAGCAGCCCAGAGGGACAGGGGGCCGGCTACACCTTC
CASSPEGQGAGYTF
>TRBV18|TRBJ1-4|-|-
TGTGCCAGCTCACCCCAGGGGAGGACCAATGAAAAACTGTTTTTT
CASSPQGRTNEKLFF
>TRBV6-1|TRBJ2-5|-|-
TGTGCCAGCAGCCGACAGAGGGAGACCCAGTACTTC
CASSRQRETQYF
>TRBV2|TRBJ1-1|-|-
TGTGCCAGCAGTGTTCAGGGTTACACTGAAGCTTTCTTT
CASSVQGYTEAFF
>TRBV2|TRBJ1-2|TRBD1|-
TGTGCCAGCATCCTAACAGGGGCCTATGGCTACACCTTC
CASILTGAYGYTF
>TRBV18|TRBJ2-3|-|-
TGTGCCAGCTCTCCCCAGCGTAGCACAGATACGCAGTATTTT
CASSPQRSTDTQYF
>TRBV6-6|TRBJ1-1|-|-
TGTGCCAGCAGTCTTATGGGGGCTAACACTGAAGCTTTCTTT
CASSLMGANTEAFF
>TRBV4-2|TRBJ2-1|TRBD2|-
TGTGCCAGCAGCCAAGGCAACGGGAGGAACCACAATGAGCAGTTCTTC
CASSQGNGRNHNEQFF
>TRBV7-2|TRBJ1-1|-|-
TGTGCCAGCAGCTCTACAGGAACCTTTATGAACACTGAAGCTTTCTTT
CASSSTGTFMNTEAFF
>TRBV11-1|TRBJ2-7|-|-
TGTGCCAGCAGCCAAGACCGGAGGGGCGAGCAGTACTTC
CASSQDRRGEQYF
>TRBV5-4|TRBJ1-1|-|-
TGTGCCAGCAGCCCCCCGGGGGGCGAAGCTTTCTTT
CASSPPGGEAFF
>TRBV9|TRBJ2-5|TRBD2|-
TGTGCCAGCAGCGTAGGCAGCGGGGGGGTGCAGACCCAGTACTTC
CASSVGSGGVQTQYF
>TRBV10-3|TRBJ1-2|TRBD1|-
TGTGCCATCAGTGCCGGGACAGGCGGGGGCTACACCTTC
CAISAGTGGGYTF
>TRBV6-1|TRBJ1-2|-|-
TGTGCCAGCAGTGGCGGACGGGAAGCTAACTATGGCTACACCTTC
CASSGGREANYGYTF
>TRBV28|TRBJ1-2|TRBD1|-
TGTGCCAGCAGTTTGACAGGGGAGATCTATGGCTACACCTTC
CASSLTGEIYGYTF
>TRBV9|TRBJ2-5|-|-
TGTGCCAGCAGCGCCACGACGGGCCAGTTTGAGACCCAGTACTTC
CASSATTGQFETQYF
>TRBV19|TRBJ2-1|TRBD1|-
TGTGCCAGTAGTATAGAAACGAGACAGGGGGTTGAGCAGTTCTTC
CASSIETRQGVEQFF
>TRBV5-4|TRBJ1-1|TRBD1|-
TGTGCCAGCAGCCCGACAGGGAAAAGGTACACTGAAGCTTTCTTT
CASSPTGKRYTEAFF
>TRBV6-5|TRBJ1-4|TRBD1|-
TGTGCCAGCAGTTATTCCGGGACAGGGGATGAAAAACTGTTTTTT
CASSYSGTGDEKLFF
>TRBV7-9|TRBJ1-5|-|few
TGTGCCAGCAGCGTTGGGGGGCAGCCCCAGCATTTT
CASSVGGQPQHF
>TRBV6-5|TRBJ1-1|-|-
TGTGCCAGCAGTTACGGGGGGCTCGAAGCTTTCTTT
CASSYGGLEAFF
>TRBV30|TRBJ2-3|-|-
TGTGCCTGGAGTCTAGGGAGCACAGATACGCAGTATTTT
CAWSLGSTDTQYF
>TRBV7-2|TRBJ1-1|-|-
TGTGCCAGCAGCAGACATCGAGACACTGAAGCTTTCTTT
CASSRHRDTEAFF
>TRBV7-8|TRBJ2-7|-|-
TGTGCCAGCAGCTTCGCCGAAACAGGGCACGAGCAGTACTTC
CASSFAETGHEQYF
>TRBV4-1|TRBJ2-7|-|-
TGCGCCAGCAGCCAAGAAGGTGTGAGAGGGAGTCGGAACGAGCAGTACTTC
CASSQEGVRGSRNEQYF
>TRBV6-5|TRBJ2-3|-|-
TGTGCCAGCAGTTACTCGGCAGGCGCTAGCACAGATACGCAGTATTTT
CASSYSAGASTDTQYF
>TRBV11-2|TRBJ1-6|-|-
TGTGCCAGCAGCCTCCGGACAGCCTTAGCCTCCTATAATTCACCCCTCCACTTT
CASSLRTALASYNSPLHF
>TRBV27|TRBJ1-5|-|few
TGTGCCAGCAGTGTCGGAGGGGGCAATCAGCCCCAGCATTTT
CASSVGGGNQPQHF
>TRBV5-6|TRBJ1-4|TRBD1|-
TGTGCCAGCAGCTATGGGACAGGGGAGAAACTGTTTTTT
CASSYGTGEKLFF
>TRBV7-9|TRBJ1-2|TRBD1|-
TGTGCCAGCAGCTCCACTGCGGGACAGGGGAATCATGGCTACACCTTC
CASSSTAGQGNHGYTF
>TRBV5-1|TRBJ2-2|-|-
TGCGCCAGCAGCCGAGAGAACACCGGGGAGCTGTTTTTT
CASSRENTGELFF
>TRBV30|TRBJ1-2|-|-
TGTGCCTGGAGGGGACAAGGGGTGAAAGGCTATGGCTACACCTTC
CAWRGQGVKGYGYTF
>TRBV11-2|TRBJ2-7|TRBD1|once
TGTGCCAGCTCCCGGACAGGGGAGCCAGCCTACGAGCAGTACTTC
CASSRTGEPAYEQYF
>TRBV9|TRBJ2-1|-|once
TGTGCCAGCAGCGGTCCGGGCCCCGAGGCCAATGAGCAGTTCTTC
CASSGPGPEANEQFF
>TRBV30|TRBJ1-1|-|once
TGTGCCTGGACCCTCACCGGGACTGAAGCTTTCTTT
CAWTLTGTEAFF
>TRBV7-9|TRBJ2-3|-|-
TGTGCCAGCAGCTTACGAGGGAGCACAGATACGCAGTATTTT
CASSLRGSTDTQYF
>TRBV19|TRBJ2-3|TRBD1|-
TGTGCCAGTAGTAAACCACAGGGGAACACAGATACGCAGTATTTT
CASSKPQGNTDTQYF
>TRBV2|TRBJ2-3|TRBD2|-
TGTGCCAGCAGTGAAGCGCTTAGCGGGGGGGTTGATACGCAGTATTTT
CASSEALSGGVDTQYF
>TRBV18|TRBJ1-6|TRBD1|-
TGTGCCAGCTCACCGGGGACAGCTCCTAATTCACCCCTCCACTTT
CASSPGTAPNSPLHF
>TRBV7-9|TRBJ2-5|-|-
TGTGCCAGCAGCTTAGCAGTAGCCCAAGAGACCCAGTACTTC
CASSLAVAQETQYF